The next 28 T cell receptor beta chains were all read from a single sample in a study of shared clonotypes between healthy human individuals. The assay was immunoSEQ multiplex PCR, and TCRdb's table has in-frame clones only and misses some. In the table there are approximately 340,000 clones, about 74% of which are singletons. The sequenced sample was memory CD4+ T cells sorted from blood. Subset of the sample: CD45RA-negative fraction. These receptor sequences come from a man in his thirties or forties in good health.

The gene calls are TRBV25-1 and TRBJ1-1; TRBD1 agrees at 9 bases. Germline CDR1 MGHDK, CDR2 SYGVNS. Germline trimming cut 2 bases from V and 8 bases from J; bases unmatched to any gene: 9. The CDR3 sequence is 15 residues long. The CDR3 loop is CASSETQGAIGEAFF. CDR3 sequence (DNA): TGTGCCAGCAGTGAAACACAGGGGGCCATTGGAGAAGCTTTCTTT.

The rearrangement uses TRBV9 and TRBJ2-7, with D perhaps matching TRBD1 (5 bases). Germline lookup yields CDR1 SGDLS and CDR2 YYNGEE. V was pared by 2 bases and J by 3 bases, with 12 bases between. This CDR3 spans 14 amino acids. The CDR3 is CASSVSQGSYEQYF. The CDR3 nucleotides are TGTGCCAGCAGCGTTTCGCAGGGAAGCTACGAGCAGTACTTC.

This chain joins TRBV29-1 and TRBJ2-7; weak D call: TRBD2 (6 bases). This CDR3 is 13 amino acids long. V dropped 4 bases and J dropped 8 bases, with 18 bases sitting between them. Germline CDR1 is SQVTM and CDR2 is ANQGSEA. The CDR3 region has the DNA TGCAGCGTTGTTGGAGGGCAGGGCATGCAGCAGTACTTC. This gives the protein CSVVGGQGMQQYF.

V usage is TRBV6-5 and J usage is TRBJ1-2, with D possibly matching TRBD1 (5 bases). Per the germline V gene, CDR1 is MNHEY and CDR2 is SVGAGI. This CDR3 is built from 15 residues. Trimming left V 6 bases short and J 4 bases short, with 18 bases between. CDR3 sequence (DNA): TGTGCCAGCAGATCCTCGCGAGGACAACTCTATGGCTACACCTTC. It is translated as CASRSSRGQLYGYTF.

This clone was recorded once. This chain uses TRBV27 with TRBJ2-3, with TRBD1 matching over 11 bases. Germline V gene lookup returns CDR1 MNHEY and CDR2 SMNVEV (reference sequence). V lost 10 bases to trimming and J lost 3 bases; unmatched junction nucleotides: 12. The CDR3 is 16 amino acids. CDR3 in DNA: TGTGCCACCTCCACGGGGACAGGGGGTGTTACAGATACGCAGTATTTT. Protein: CATSTGTGGVTDTQYF.

In its sample, this clone was seen a few times. The J gene is TRBJ2-7, the V gene TRBV27; 11 nucleotides line up with TRBD2. V gave up 6 bases and J gave up 5 bases; unmatched junction bases: 9. Germline V lookup: CDR1 MNHEY, CDR2 SMNVEV (reference sequence). This CDR3 has 15 residues. CDR3 in amino acids: CASSLPSGRPHEQYF. In nucleotides, the CDR3 is TGTGCCAGCAGCTTACCTAGCGGGAGGCCCCACGAGCAGTACTTC.

V and J are TRBV6-6 and TRBJ2-7; a possible D gene is TRBD2 (5 bases). Germline CDR1 reads MNHNY; CDR2 reads SVGAGI (reference sequence). The V end lost 4 bases, the J end lost 0 bases, and 13 bases lay between the germline ends. This CDR3 is 15 amino acids long. The CDR3 nucleotides read TGTGCCAGCAGTTTCCAGCAGACTAACTCCTACGAGCAGTACTTC. Amino acid sequence: CASSFQQTNSYEQYF.

In its sample, this clone was seen once. The chain uses TRBV30 and TRBJ2-1; tentative D call: TRBD1 (5 bases). V dropped 2 bases and J dropped 4 bases, with 6 bases sitting between them. Germline CDR1 and CDR2: GTSNPN and SVGIG (reference sequence). The CDR3 is 12 residues long. In nucleotides, the CDR3 is TGTGCCTGGAGTCGACAGTACAATGAGCAGTTCTTC. It codes for CAWSRQYNEQFF.

V is TRBV18 and J is TRBJ2-1; 7 nucleotides align to TRBD1. Germline trimming cut 3 bases from V and 5 bases from J; bases unmatched to any gene: 7. This CDR3 is 15 amino acids long. CDR1 KGHSH and CDR2 LQKENI come from the germline V gene. DNA for the CDR3: TGTGCCAGCTCACCTCCGGGACAGCCCGACAATGAGCAGTTCTTC. It yields the protein CASSPPGQPDNEQFF.

The V and J genes are TRBV6-5 and TRBJ1-6; the D is unclear. V was clipped by 5 bases and J by 15 bases, with 14 bases between them. The germline V gene encodes CDR1 MNHEY and CDR2 SVGAGI. The CDR3 is 12 amino acids. The CDR3 sequence: CASSTGSRHLHF. CDR3 in DNA: TGTGCCAGCAGTACGGGCTCCCGGCACCTCCACTTT.

The chain combines TRBV6-1 with TRBJ2-1, with D perhaps matching TRBD2 (6 bases). Germline V gene data show CDR1 as MNHNS and CDR2 as SASEGT. V lost 7 bases, J lost 2 bases, and 6 bases lay in between. The CDR3 loop spans 12 amino acids. CDR3 sequence: CASTGAYNEQFF. In nucleotides, the CDR3 is TGTGCCAGCACGGGAGCCTACAATGAGCAGTTCTTC.

There are a few counts of this clone. The rearrangement links TRBV6-5 to TRBJ2-5, with 7 positions matching TRBD2. The CDR3 contains 13 residues. The ends lost 3 bases at V and 5 bases at J; junction bases unmatched: 3. The germline V gene encodes CDR1 MNHEY and CDR2 SVGAGI. The CDR3 DNA follows: TGTGCCAGCAGTTATGGGGGGGGTGAGACCCAGTACTTC. Protein sequence: CASSYGGGETQYF.

This clone was seen a single time. The V and J genes are TRBV28 and TRBJ2-7, with 9 bases fitting TRBD1. The CDR3 has 14 amino acids. The germline V gene encodes CDR1 MDHEN and CDR2 SYDVKM. The junction had 2 bases not matched to a gene; V was cut back by 2 bases and J by 3 bases. The CDR3 protein is CASSLGDRDYEQYF. CDR3 in DNA: TGTGCCAGCAGTTTAGGGGACAGGGACTACGAGCAGTACTTC.

This chain joins TRBV18 and TRBJ2-3; 9 positions agree with TRBD1. The CDR3 runs to 13 residues. Germline V gene sequence: CDR1 KGHSH, CDR2 LQKENI. Trimming took 4 bases from V and 7 from J; bases not matched to a gene: 3. The CDR3, as DNA: TGTGCCAGCTCACGGGACAGGGAAAATACGCAGTATTTT. It yields the protein CASSRDRENTQYF.

V is TRBV29-1 and J is TRBJ1-3; D is ambiguous. The CDR3 sequence is 12 residues long. CDR1 SQVTM and CDR2 ANQGSEA come from the germline V gene. V shed 3 bases and J shed 4 bases, with 7 bases lying between them. Here the CDR3 DNA reads TGCAGCGTTGAGGTCGGGGGAAACACCATATATTTT. Amino acid sequence: CSVEVGGNTIYF.

The J gene is TRBJ2-5, the V gene TRBV15, with D unresolved. Germline CDR1 LNHNV, CDR2 YYDKDF (reference sequence). Trimming removed 4 bases from V and 2 bases from J, with 8 bases in between. There are 13 residues in the CDR3. The CDR3 coding sequence is TGTGCCACCAGCATCGGCATTCAAGAGACCCAGTACTTC. The encoded protein is CATSIGIQETQYF.

Notes on this clone: In the same sample, other DNA sequences code for this CDR3. This rearrangement joins TRBV28 to TRBJ1-5; D is unresolved. The CDR3 covers 14 residues. From germline, CDR1 is MDHEN and CDR2 SYDVKM. Trimming left V 0 bases short and J 0 bases short, with 3 bases between. Here the CDR3 reads CASSLWDSNQPQHF. The CDR3, as DNA: TGTGCCAGCAGTTTATGGGATAGCAATCAGCCCCAGCATTTT.

The chain carries TRBV4-1 and TRBJ2-2; perhaps TRBD1 as D (6 bases). This CDR3 region has 18 residues. The V gene's germline CDR1 is MGHRA and CDR2 YSYEKL. The V end lost 0 bases, the J end lost 1 base, and 15 bases lay between the germline ends. As DNA, the CDR3 is TGCGCCAGCAGCCAAGACTACAGGGAACACAAGAACACCGGGGAGCTGTTTTTT. Protein sequence: CASSQDYREHKNTGELFF.

The chain combines TRBV5-1 with TRBJ2-1; D call uncertain. The V end was cut by 1 base, the J end by 1 base, with 9 bases between. The CDR3 runs to 15 residues. The germline gives CDR1 SGHRS, CDR2 YFSETQ. Here the CDR3 DNA reads TGCGCCAGCAGCTTGCTGGCGGCATCCTACAATGAGCAGTTCTTC. It translates to CASSLLAASYNEQFF.

The V call is TRBV7-2, the J call TRBJ2-3, with no clear D. Germline CDR1 reads SGHTA; CDR2 reads FQGNSA. The V gene lost 1 base and the J gene lost 9 bases, with 14 bases spanning the gap. This CDR3 region has 14 residues. Written as DNA, the CDR3 is TGTGCCAGCAGCTTAGGAATCGGCCGCTTAACGCAGTATTTT. This translates into CASSLGIGRLTQYF.

The V and J genes are TRBV19 and TRBJ2-3; no reliable D call. CDR1 is LNHDA, CDR2 SQIVND, per germline (reference sequence). With 3 bases removed from V and 1 base from J, the gap between germline ends came to 5 bases. The CDR3 runs to 13 residues. CDR3 sequence (DNA): TGTGCCAGTAGTATCCGGGGCACAGATACGCAGTATTTT. Protein product: CASSIRGTDTQYF.

The rearrangement uses TRBV7-9 and TRBJ1-5; D may be TRBD1 (5 bases). This CDR3 has 13 amino acids. The V end was cut by 4 bases, the J end by 11 bases, with 15 bases between. The germline V gene has CDR1 SEHNR and CDR2 FQNEAQ (reference sequence). CDR3 coding DNA: TGTGCCAGCAGCTATACAGGAGAAGGAGCCCAGCATTTT. It is translated as CASSYTGEGAQHF.

The chain combines TRBV19 with TRBJ2-1; D gene uncertain. V was shortened by 6 bases and J by 8 bases, with 11 bases between the two germline ends. This CDR3 is 12 amino acids long. Germline CDR1 is LNHDA and CDR2 is SQIVND (reference sequence). The CDR3 loop reads CASRRHWDEQFF. CDR3 nucleotides: TGTGCCAGTAGGAGGCATTGGGATGAGCAGTTCTTC.

The V gene is TRBV13, the J gene TRBJ1-1, with 7 bases matching TRBD1. The CDR3 sequence is 16 residues long. Per germline, CDR1 PRHDT and CDR2 FYEKMQ (reference sequence). J was trimmed by 1 base and V by 5 bases; bases with no gene match: 10. CDR3 amino acids: CASSPIGGGGNTEAFF. The CDR3 nucleotides are TGTGCCAGCAGCCCAATAGGAGGGGGCGGGAACACTGAAGCTTTCTTT.

The chain carries TRBV6-1 and TRBJ2-2, with no clear D. CDR3 length equals 14 residues. Germline loops: CDR1 MNHNS, CDR2 SASEGT. The germline V and J ends were trimmed by 8 bases and 7 bases, with 17 bases remaining between them. The CDR3 reads CASQLALPYGELFF. CDR3 nucleotides: TGTGCCAGCCAACTGGCCCTACCGTACGGGGAGCTGTTTTTT.

V usage is TRBV9 and J usage is TRBJ2-5, with TRBD1 as a possible D gene (5 bases). Germline CDR1 and CDR2: SGDLS and YYNGEE. The CDR3 loop spans 14 amino acids. V was shortened by 1 base and J by 2 bases, with 9 bases between the two germline ends. As DNA, the CDR3 is TGTGCCAGCAGCGTACAGGGAATTCAAGAGACCCAGTACTTC. Its translation is CASSVQGIQETQYF.

This clone was detected ten times or more. The rearrangement uses TRBV27 and TRBJ2-1; 8 bases are a match to TRBD1. Germline-derived CDR1 and CDR2 are MNHEY and SMNVEV (reference sequence). The CDR3 is 14 amino acids. The ends lost 5 bases at V and 7 bases at J; junction bases unmatched: 7. CDR3 in amino acids: CASSPRTGLNEQFF. The CDR3 DNA sequence: TGTGCCAGCAGTCCTCGGACAGGGTTGAATGAGCAGTTCTTC.

The chain combines TRBV5-1 with TRBJ1-2; D remains unclear. V shed 4 bases and J shed 8 bases, with 15 bases lying between them. The CDR3 has 13 amino acids. CDR1 and CDR2 from the germline V gene are SGHRS and YFSETQ. Written as DNA, the CDR3 is TGCGCCAGCAGCAAGGATGGGGTGAACGGCTACACCTTC. It is translated as CASSKDGVNGYTF. Using reference TRBV5-1 and TRBJ1-2 for the parts outside the CDR3, the full variable domain is KAGVTQTPRYLIKTRGQQVTLSCSPISGHRSVSWYQQTPGQGLQFLFEYFSETQRNKGNFPGRFSGRQFSNSRSEMNVSTLELGDSALYLCASSKDGVNGYTFGSGTRLTVV.